The 24 T cell receptor beta chains reported below all come from one sample, sequenced in a study of blood T cell repertoires in COVID-19. Generated by immunoSEQ multiplex PCR, the TCRdb table keeps only in-frame clones and is missing some. The table shows under 300,000 clones, with about nine tenths occurring only once. Material for sequencing was peripheral blood. Source of these receptors: a man aged 45-65 years with acute or convalescent COVID-19.

In DNA, the CDR3 is TGTGCCAGCAGCCAAGGGGCCTCCGGGGTGGATGAGCAGTTCTTC. It yields the protein CASSQGASGVDEQFF. The V and J genes are TRBV4-2 and TRBJ2-1; weak D call: TRBD2 (5 bases). V was cut by 1 base and J by 8 bases, with 15 bases left in between. In germline, CDR1 is LGHNA, CDR2 YNFKEQ. CDR3 length: 15 amino acids.

The genes are TRBV3-1 (or the pseudogene TRBV3-2) and TRBJ1-2; D perhaps matches TRBD1 (6 bases). Germline values: CDR1 LGHDT, CDR2 YNNKEL (reference sequence). The CDR3 consists of 15 residues. V shed 0 bases and J shed 4 bases, with 12 bases lying between them. In DNA form, the CDR3 reads TGTGCCAGCAGCCAAGATTATAACAGGGTCTATGGCTACACCTTC. Translated: CASSQDYNRVYGYTF.

V is TRBV5-1 and J is TRBJ2-6; tentative D call: TRBD1 (6 bases). Germline V gene lookup returns CDR1 SGHRS and CDR2 YFSETQ. Trimming took 4 bases from V and 0 from J, leaving 8 bases between them. This CDR3 is 15 amino acids long. This CDR3 reads CASSHRDSGANVLTF. In DNA form, the CDR3 reads TGCGCCAGCAGCCACAGGGACTCTGGGGCCAACGTCCTGACTTTC.

The chain uses TRBV30 and TRBJ2-7; TRBD1 matches 10 bases. Per germline, CDR1 GTSNPN and CDR2 SVGIG (reference sequence). This CDR3 comprises 12 residues. The V gene end was trimmed by 5 bases and the J gene end by 10 bases; junction bases not matched to a gene: 8. The CDR3 DNA reads TGTGCCTGGTCCGGGACAGGGGCAGTCCAGTACTTC. Translation gives CAWSGTGAVQYF. Full variable domain (rest looked up from reference TRBV30 and TRBJ2-7): SQTIHQWPATLVQPVGSPLSLECTVEGTSNPNLYWYRQAAGRGLQLLFYSVGIGQISSEVPQNLSASRPQDRQFILSSKKLLLSDSGFYLCAWSGTGAVQYFGPGTRLTVT.

CDR3 DNA: TGCGCCAGCAGCCAACGGACAGGGATGGTCAATGAGCAGTTCTTC. Its translation: CASSQRTGMVNEQFF. The gene calls are TRBV4-1 and TRBJ2-1, with 8 nucleotides matching TRBD1. The CDR3 has 15 residues. V gave up 2 bases and J gave up 6 bases; unmatched junction bases: 6. Germline V gives CDR1 MGHRA, CDR2 YSYEKL.

This clone was seen only once. V usage is TRBV5-1 and J usage is TRBJ2-7; D is possibly TRBD2 (6 bases). This CDR3 region has 16 residues. Germline V CDR1 and CDR2: SGHRS, YFSETQ. V shed 0 bases and J shed 3 bases, with 16 bases lying between them. The CDR3 region is CASSLDGGTVGYEQYF. In DNA, the CDR3 is TGCGCCAGCAGCTTGGATGGCGGGACGGTCGGCTACGAGCAGTACTTC.

This chain joins TRBV5-4 and TRBJ1-1; 8 bases align to TRBD1. Germline lookup yields CDR1 SGHNT and CDR2 YYREEE (reference sequence). This CDR3 has 12 residues. With 4 bases clipped from V and 11 bases from J, the junction kept 7 bases outside the gene matches. This chain's CDR3 is CASSLVDREAFF. Here the CDR3 DNA reads TGTGCCAGCAGCCTAGTGGACAGGGAGGCTTTCTTT.

The rearrangement joins TRBV18 to TRBJ1-1; the D gene is possibly TRBD1 (5 bases). The CDR3 spans 14 residues. The V end was cut by 4 bases, the J end by 5 bases, with 14 bases between. Germline loops: CDR1 KGHSH, CDR2 LQKENI. CDR3 protein: CASSRQGERTEAFF. The CDR3 DNA sequence: TGTGCCAGCTCACGTCAGGGTGAGAGGACTGAAGCTTTCTTT.

The rearrangement joins TRBV30 to TRBJ1-3; no firm D call. Between the trimmed V and J ends, which lost 1 base and 0 bases, there was a span of 13 bases. The CDR3 length is 16 residues. CDR1 is GTSNPN and CDR2 is SVGIG in the germline V gene (reference sequence). CDR3 bases: TGTGCCTGGAGTGCCCTTGGAGGGAGCTCTGGAAACACCATATATTTT. It translates to CAWSALGGSSGNTIYF. Using reference TRBV30 and TRBJ1-3 for the parts outside the CDR3, the full variable domain is SQTIHQWPATLVQPVGSPLSLECTVEGTSNPNLYWYRQAAGRGLQLLFYSVGIGQISSEVPQNLSASRPQDRQFILSSKKLLLSDSGFYLCAWSALGGSSGNTIYFGEGSWLTVV.

This clone was detected only once. V gene TRBV5-1 combines with J gene TRBJ1-1; 7 positions agree with TRBD1. Germline V gene sequence: CDR1 SGHRS, CDR2 YFSETQ. The CDR3 totals 16 residues. The trim removed 3 bases at V and 4 bases at J, leaving 12 bases unmatched. The CDR3 DNA is TGCGCCAGCAGCTCCGGGACAGTATATGGGGGCACTGAAGCTTTCTTT. Translating gives CASSSGTVYGGTEAFF.

The chain combines TRBV5-6 with TRBJ1-4; TRBD1 agrees at 9 bases. The V gene end was trimmed by 5 bases and the J gene end by 3 bases; junction bases not matched to a gene: 8. This CDR3 is 16 amino acids long. The germline V gene encodes CDR1 SGHDT and CDR2 YYEEEE. CDR3 nucleotide sequence: TGTGCCAGCAGTTCGGGACAGGGCCGGGCTAATGAAAAACTGTTTTTT. This sequence encodes CASSSGQGRANEKLFF.

The chain recombines TRBV9 with TRBJ1-2; D is undetermined. This CDR3 contains 14 residues. In germline, CDR1 is SGDLS, CDR2 YYNGEE. Trimming shortened V by 1 base and J by 5 bases, and 12 bases separated the two germline ends. The DNA for the CDR3 is TGTGCCAGCAGCGTAACGGAGGCGGGTTATGGCTACACCTTC. Amino acid sequence: CASSVTEAGYGYTF.

This clone appeared a few times. V gene TRBV7-6 combines with J gene TRBJ2-1; D unclear. Trimming pared 2 bases from V and 3 bases from J, leaving 8 bases between. Germline V gives CDR1 SGHVS, CDR2 FNYEAQ. CDR3 length equals 14 residues. The CDR3 loop reads CASSLRGNYNEQFF. As DNA, the CDR3 is TGTGCCAGCAGCTTACGAGGAAACTACAATGAGCAGTTCTTC.

The rearrangement joins TRBV6-4 to TRBJ1-5; D ambiguous. Germline V CDR1 and CDR2: MRHNA, SNTAGT. The germline V and J ends were trimmed by 6 bases and 5 bases, with 14 bases remaining between them. The CDR3 consists of 14 residues. The CDR3 DNA sequence: TGTGCCAGCAGCGGGGAACCCTTCCATCAGCCCCAGCATTTT. This encodes CASSGEPFHQPQHF.

V gene TRBV6-5 combines with J gene TRBJ2-1; D remains unclear. V gave up 7 bases and J gave up 6 bases, with 10 bases separating them. This CDR3 has 12 residues. Germline values: CDR1 MNHEY, CDR2 SVGAGI. CDR3 residues: CASTAYSNEQFF. CDR3 nucleotide sequence: TGTGCCAGCACCGCCTACTCCAATGAGCAGTTCTTC.

The chain employs TRBV3-1 (or the pseudogene TRBV3-2) and TRBJ2-2; perhaps TRBD1 as D (5 bases). V lost 4 bases to trimming and J lost 5 bases, with 17 bases between them. This CDR3 has 16 amino acids. The V gene's germline CDR1 is LGHDT and CDR2 YNNKEL (reference sequence). CDR3 loop: CASSRPPTVPTGELFF. In DNA form, the CDR3 reads TGTGCCAGCAGCCGCCCCCCGACAGTACCTACCGGGGAGCTGTTTTTT.

This chain links TRBV7-3 with TRBJ2-2; the match to TRBD2 covers 9 bases. This CDR3 comprises 16 residues. Germline V gene lookup returns CDR1 SGHTA and CDR2 FQGTGA. Trimming at V came to 5 bases and at J to 2 bases, leaving 6 bases not matched to a gene. As DNA, the CDR3 is TGTGCCAGCAGCGTACTAGCGGGTCCCAACACCGGGGAGCTGTTTTTT. Its protein is CASSVLAGPNTGELFF.

CDR3 residues: CASSQATGVDEQYF. The DNA for the CDR3 is TGTGCCAGCAGCCAAGCTACAGGGGTGGACGAGCAGTACTTC. The gene calls are TRBV14 and TRBJ2-7, with 7 bases fitting TRBD1. CDR1 and CDR2 from the germline V gene are SGHDN and FVKESK. V shed 1 base, J shed 5 bases, and the junction held 5 bases outside the gene matches. This CDR3 has 14 residues.

The chain employs TRBV19 and TRBJ2-5, with a tentative D call TRBD2 (5 bases). The ends were cut back, 2 bases at V and 5 bases at J, with 15 bases in the middle. The CDR3 is 15 residues long. CDR1 LNHDA and CDR2 SQIVND come from the germline V gene (reference sequence). The CDR3 protein is CASSIRISTGETQYF. DNA of the CDR3: TGTGCCAGTAGTATAAGGATCTCGACGGGGGAGACCCAGTACTTC.

This clone was counted only a few times. This chain uses TRBV3-1 (or the pseudogene TRBV3-2) with TRBJ2-7; no clear D gene. Germline loops: CDR1 LGHDT, CDR2 YNNKEL (reference sequence). This CDR3 spans 15 amino acids. Between the trimmed V and J ends, which lost 4 bases and 0 bases, there was a span of 13 bases. In nucleotides, the CDR3 is TGTGCCAGCAGCCGGAACAGCCACAGCTCCTACGAGCAGTACTTC. It translates to CASSRNSHSSYEQYF.

V is TRBV10-3 and J is TRBJ1-2; 7 positions agree with TRBD1. Germline trimming cut 5 bases from V and 0 bases from J; bases unmatched to any gene: 3. CDR1 ENHRY and CDR2 SYGVKD come from the germline V gene. The CDR3 runs 14 residues. The CDR3 DNA follows: TGTGCCATCAGTAGGACAGGCTCTAACTATGGCTACACCTTC. Amino acid sequence: CAISRTGSNYGYTF.

This rearrangement joins TRBV3-1 (or the pseudogene TRBV3-2) to TRBJ2-3; 7 positions match TRBD1. CDR1 is LGHDT, CDR2 YNNKEL, per germline (reference sequence). This CDR3 region has 14 residues. With V trimmed by 5 bases and J by 8 bases, 10 bases remained unmatched. CDR3 DNA sequence: TGTGCCAGCAGCACAGAAGGGACAGAGCTTACGCAGTATTTT. Translation: CASSTEGTELTQYF.

V and J are TRBV27 and TRBJ2-7; 8 nucleotides align to TRBD1. CDR1 is MNHEY, CDR2 SMNVEV, per germline (reference sequence). The V segment lost 3 bases and the J segment 3 bases; nucleotides outside the gene matches: 4. The CDR3 spans 14 residues. Here the CDR3 reads CASSFPGQVYEQYF. In DNA form, the CDR3 reads TGTGCCAGCAGTTTTCCGGGACAGGTCTACGAGCAGTACTTC.

This clone was seen more than once but under ten times. This chain uses TRBV2 with TRBJ2-7; D is unresolved. This CDR3 is 14 amino acids long. In germline, CDR1 is SNHLY, CDR2 FYNNEI. The V end was cut by 5 bases, the J end by 2 bases, with 13 bases between. The CDR3 region is CASSTSRGAYEQYF. The DNA for the CDR3 is TGTGCCAGCAGTACATCTAGAGGAGCCTACGAGCAGTACTTC.